This T cell receptor (beta chain) was sequenced in a study of OX40 agonist ivuxolimab in advanced cancers. Study context: Patients received the agonistic anti-OX40 (CD134) antibody ivuxolimab.

Germline CDR1 is SGHRS and CDR2 is YFSETQ. This CDR3 comprises 13 residues. V was cut by 3 bases and J by 4 bases, with 10 bases left in between. Using immunoSEQ multiplex PCR, the repertoire was profiled, and TCRdb retains in-frame clones only, with some absent. There are roughly 60,000 clones in the sample; roughly 85% occur only once, and 4% lies in the top ten. Patients were ruled out by autoimmune disease history or systemic immunosuppression. The source is an adult with an advanced solid tumor such as melanoma, head and neck, liver or kidney cancer. The sequencing used CD4+ or CD8+ T cells sorted from blood, collected in a trial of the OX40 agonist ivuxolimab. V usage is TRBV5-1 and J usage is TRBJ1-2; D is perhaps TRBD1 (5 bases). CDR3 sequence: CASSWDVSYGYTF. For the CDR3, the DNA is TGCGCCAGCAGCTGGGACGTTAGCTATGGCTACACCTTC.